This TCR beta chain was observed in a study of control samples from healthy donors and cancer patients. Some clones are missing from TCRdb's copy, which holds only in-frame ones; the method was immunoSEQ multiplex PCR. In the table there are approximately 140,000 clones, about 90% of which are singletons. CDR3 length: 15 residues. Germline V gene data show CDR1 as MDHEN and CDR2 as SYDVKM. Germline trimming cut 5 bases from V and 5 bases from J; bases unmatched to any gene: 5. The chain links TRBV28 to TRBJ2-3, with 12 bases aligning to TRBD2. The sequence was collected from a man aged 45-65 years with head and neck cancer. The sequenced sample was PBMCs. The CDR3 reads CASSPTSGRGDTQYF. The CDR3 nucleotides read TGTGCCAGCAGTCCGACTAGCGGGAGAGGAGATACGCAGTATTTT.